The sequence of this TCR beta chain was determined in a study of identical twins. Regarding the study as a whole: Out-of-frame alpha sequences common to twins were enriched for low generation probability. Beta clonotypes that were abundant in cord blood contained fewer insertions, a pattern absent from memory repertoires.

J gave up 4 bases and V 8 bases, and 8 bases lay outside the gene matches. The CDR3 is made up of 14 amino acids. The germline CDR1 and CDR2 sequences are KGHSH and LQKENI. As to this clonotype: No antigen is known for it.

TCRdb used MiXCR to reprocess the 5' RACE reads, holding one entry per CDR3 protein. The table has 570,000 or so distinct CDR3 sequences, 7.5% to 10% seen once. These same records also appear under a second study, on yellow fever vaccine responses in identical twins.

The rearrangement uses TRBV18 and TRBJ1-1; 9 nucleotides match TRBD1. Sequencing was carried out using PBMCs. The TCR comes from a woman younger than 35 in good health. The CDR3 loop reads CASLQGALSTEAFF. The CDR3 DNA follows: TGTGCCAGCCTACAGGGGGCGTTGAGCACTGAAGCTTTCTTT. Based on the CDR3 plus reference TRBV18 and TRBJ1-1, the full variable domain is NAGVMQNPRHLVRRRGQEARLRCSPMKGHSHVYWYRQLPEEGLKFMVYLQKENIIDESGMPKERFSAEFPKEGPSILRIQQVVRGDSAAYFCASLQGALSTEAFFGQGTRLTVV.